This entry lists 30 T cell receptor beta chains sequenced from one sample in a study of regulatory T cells in long-lasting Graves disease. Documented time point: newly diagnosed GD, antithyroid drugs for less than 3 months. Extracted RNA from PBMCs served as the source of the TCR library. Sequencing libraries for TCR beta were prepared with iRepertoire HTBI primers and Arm-PCR of CDR3 regions. TCRdb processed the multiplex PCR reads anew with MiXCR; each CDR3 protein has one entry. Here the sample spans some 330,000 distinct CDR3 sequences, 12% being singletons. The same sample was also studied in work on T cells in Graves' hyperthyroidism and ophthalmopathy.

This specimen was peripheral blood mononuclear cells (PBMCs), taken at new diagnosis, from a patient treated with antithyroid drugs. These receptors were collected from a woman in her late teens or twenties with Graves disease.

Note on this clonotype: The conserved phenylalanine or tryptophan is not found at the CDR3 terminus, so this likely reflects a read error. The chain combines TRBV12-3 or TRBV12-4 with TRBJ2-1; 9 bases are shared with TRBD1. The CDR3 length is 15 residues. V dropped 1 base and J dropped 2; count of bases not matched to a gene: 0. The CDR3 sequence: CASSLGTGAYNEQFS. The DNA for the CDR3 is TGTGCCAGCAGTTTAGGGACAGGGGCCTACAATGAGCAGTTCTCC.

This clonotype showed up many times. The CDR3 DNA reads TGTGCCAGCAGTTACCCCTCAGAGACCCAGTACTTC. Its protein product is CASSYPSETQYF. This rearrangement joins TRBV6-2 or TRBV6-3 to TRBJ2-5; D is undetermined. The CDR3 loop spans 12 amino acids. V shed 2 bases and J shed 4 bases, with 5 bases lying between them. Germline-derived CDR1 and CDR2 are MNHEY and SVGEGT.

The chain combines TRBV4-3 with TRBJ2-1; 7 bases agree with TRBD2. J gave up 1 base and V 4 bases, and 4 bases lay outside the gene matches. Per the germline V gene, CDR1 is LGHNA and CDR2 is YSLEER. The CDR3 spans 15 residues. CDR3 protein: CASSLLAESYNEQFF. The CDR3 nucleotides are TGCGCCAGCAGCCTTCTAGCGGAATCCTACAATGAGCAGTTCTTC.

This sequence joins TRBV18 and TRBJ2-7, with 8 nucleotides matching TRBD1. The CDR3 consists of 15 residues. Per the germline V gene, CDR1 is KGHSH and CDR2 is LQKENI. Trimming cost V 3 bases and J 0 bases; bases outside gene matches: 4. The DNA for the CDR3 is TGTGCCAGCTCACCGGACAGGGACCTCTCCTACGAGCAGTACGTC. Amino acid sequence: CASSPDRDLSYEQYV.

In this sample, this clonotype turned up many times. The chain employs TRBV5-1 and TRBJ2-7, with 13 positions matching TRBD2. This CDR3 has 17 amino acids. Unmatched junction bases numbered 10, after V lost 0 bases and J lost 7 bases. The germline V gene encodes CDR1 SGHRS and CDR2 YFSETQ. This CDR3 reads CASSLDGTSGTRYEQYF. The CDR3 nucleotides are TGCGCCAGCAGCTTGGACGGGACTAGCGGGACGAGGTATGAGCAGTACTTC.

This clonotype was counted ten times or more. The junction shows a germline mismatch at one end, possibly a read error. The chain is built from TRBV7-7 and TRBJ2-1; D ambiguous. Germline V lookup: CDR1 SSHAT, CDR2 FNYEAQ (reference sequence). The CDR3 runs to 13 residues. The CDR3 region is CASSISLGNEQFF. DNA of the CDR3: TGTGCTAGCAGCATTTCGCTTGGCAATGAGCAGTTCTTC.

Many counts were recorded for this clonotype. The junction differs from germline at one of its ends, possibly a read error. The rearrangement joins TRBV20-1 to TRBJ1-1; 7 bases are a match to TRBD1. Germline V gene sequence: CDR1 DFQATT, CDR2 SNEGSKA (reference sequence). The CDR3 has 13 amino acids. The CDR3 reads CGADQGGPTEAFF. The CDR3 DNA follows: TGCGGTGCTGATCAGGGGGGGCCCACTGAAGCTTTCTTT.

The J gene is TRBJ2-2, the V gene TRBV19, with D perhaps being TRBD1 or TRBD2 (6 bases each). The CDR3 contains 16 residues. Germline V lookup: CDR1 LNHDA, CDR2 SQIVND (reference sequence). V lost 3 bases and J lost 2, with 13 bases in between. This chain's CDR3 is CASSILYGGNTGELFF. For the CDR3, the DNA is TGTGCCAGTAGTATTCTCTACGGGGGCAACACCGGGGAGCTGTTTTTT. Based on the CDR3 plus reference TRBV19 and TRBJ2-2, the full variable domain is DGGITQSPKYLFRKEGQNVTLSCEQNLNHDAMYWYRQDPGQGLRLIYYSQIVNDFQKGDIAEGYSVSREKKESFPLTVTSAQKNPTAFYLCASSILYGGNTGELFFGEGSRLTVL.

This clonotype has only a few counts. CDR3 residues: CASSDLTPTEKLFF. CDR3 DNA sequence: TGTGCCAGCAGCGACTTGACCCCTACAGAAAAACTGTTTTTT. The chain carries TRBV12-3 or TRBV12-4 and TRBJ1-4, with unresolved D. Trimming left V 6 bases short and J 8 bases short, with 16 bases between. This CDR3 contains 14 residues.

This clonotype has a count of ten or more. The chain couples TRBV7-9 to TRBJ1-1; D might be TRBD1 (5 bases). V lost 6 bases and J lost 7, with 27 bases in between. This CDR3 is built from 17 residues. Looked up from germline, CDR1 is SEHNR and CDR2 is FQNEAQ (reference sequence). This chain's CDR3 is CASSRERQGSFLGEAFF. CDR3 bases: TGTGCCAGCAGTCGGGAGCGGCAGGGCTCTTTTTTAGGTGAAGCTTTCTTT.

The sample holds many counts of this clonotype. V gene TRBV10-3 combines with J gene TRBJ2-5; 7 bases align to TRBD2. Germline-derived CDR1 and CDR2 are ENHRY and SYGVKD. V lost 3 bases and J lost 2; bases outside the gene matches: 9. The CDR3 extends over 16 amino acids. CDR3 loop: CAISDIQRGKQETQYF. The CDR3 DNA reads TGTGCCATCAGTGACATCCAGCGGGGAAAACAAGAGACCCAGTACTTC.

For this clonotype: A read error is possible here, since a much larger clone lies one base away. The chain uses TRBV28 and TRBJ1-3; TRBD1 agrees at 7 bases. Losses at the gene ends were 8 bases for V and 3 bases for J; bases not matched to a gene: 13. Germline V gives CDR1 MDHEN, CDR2 SYDVKM. The CDR3 is 16 amino acids. Here the CDR3 reads CASGSQGTVNGNTIYF. The CDR3 DNA is TGTGCCAGCGGTTCCCAAGGGACAGTTAATGGAAACACCATATATTTT.

This clonotype was recorded at least ten times. The chain combines TRBV20-1 with TRBJ2-7; 8 nucleotides agree with TRBD1. The CDR3 sequence is 14 residues long. J was trimmed by 3 bases and V by 6 bases; bases with no gene match: 10. Germline V lookup: CDR1 DFQATT, CDR2 SNEGSKA (reference sequence). The CDR3: CSALRQGRLYEQYF. CDR3 DNA sequence: TGCAGTGCCCTAAGACAGGGGCGACTCTACGAGCAGTACTTC.

This clonotype was seen many times. The chain employs TRBV4-1 and TRBJ2-6; D is uncertain. Germline CDR1 reads MGHRA; CDR2 reads YSYEKL. V lost 5 bases and J lost 0, with 8 bases in between. The CDR3 spans 15 residues. In DNA form, the CDR3 reads TGCGCCAGCAGCAGACAATTCTCTGGGGCCAACGTCCTGACTTTC. Amino acids: CASSRQFSGANVLTF.

This clonotype was counted many times. This chain joins TRBV20-1 and TRBJ2-5; TRBD1 matches at 7 bases. This CDR3 is built from 14 residues. Trimming at V came to 3 bases and at J to 2 bases, leaving 6 bases not matched to a gene. In germline, CDR1 is DFQATT, CDR2 SNEGSKA (reference sequence). The chain's CDR3 is CSARSDRDQETQYF. CDR3 DNA: TGCAGTGCTAGGAGCGACAGGGATCAAGAGACCCAGTACTTC.

This clonotype was detected many times. V is TRBV24-1 and J is TRBJ2-5; 11 nucleotides line up with TRBD2. This CDR3 contains 20 residues. V shed 2 bases and J 5 bases; nucleotides not matched to a gene: 18. CDR1 is KGHDR and CDR2 is SFDVKD in the germline V gene. DNA for the CDR3: TGTGCCACCAGTGATTCCACTAGCGGGGGCTCGGGCTCTTGGTGGGAGACCCAGTACTTC. Protein: CATSDSTSGGSGSWWETQYF.

There are many counts of this clonotype. V is TRBV27 and J is TRBJ1-1; 9 nucleotides match TRBD1. Trimming removed 5 bases from V and 6 bases from J; junction bases left unmatched: 4. The CDR3 totals 13 residues. CDR1 and CDR2 (germline): MNHEY, SMNVEV (reference sequence). CDR3 nucleotides: TGTGCCAGCAGTCCACAGGGGGCCCCTGAAGCTTTCTTT. The encoded protein is CASSPQGAPEAFF.

The genes are TRBV4-3 and TRBJ1-2; 9 bases are shared with TRBD1. The germline CDR1 and CDR2 sequences are LGHNA and YSLEER. V shed 1 base, J shed 6 bases, and the junction held 3 bases outside the gene matches. This CDR3 has 14 residues. CDR3 bases: TGCGCCAGCAGCCAAGTTGGACAGGGGCATGGCTACACCTTC. This sequence encodes CASSQVGQGHGYTF.

This clonotype has only a few counts. This chain uses TRBV28 with TRBJ1-2; TRBD1 matches at 7 bases. Germline values: CDR1 MDHEN, CDR2 SYDVKM. V lost 10 bases, J lost 5 bases, and 10 bases stayed unmatched. The CDR3 is 13 amino acids. As DNA, the CDR3 is TGTGCCACCGGTGACAGGGAGGGGTATGGCTACACCTTC. Its translation: CATGDREGYGYTF.

This clonotype has a count of ten or more. This rearrangement joins TRBV29-1 to TRBJ2-1; tentatively, D is TRBD1 (6 bases). This CDR3 is built from 14 residues. Germline-derived CDR1 and CDR2 are SQVTM and ANQGSEA. CDR3 amino acids: CTDGRPSGDNEQFF. In nucleotides, the CDR3 is TGCACCGACGGACGGCCCTCAGGGGACAATGAGCAGTTCTTC.

This clonotype was observed at least ten times. CDR3 sequence: CSVLGGRLETQYF. In DNA form, the CDR3 reads TGCAGCGTCCTCGGTGGGAGGCTCGAGACCCAGTACTTC. This chain connects TRBV20-1 to TRBJ2-5, with a weak D call TRBD2 (6 bases). CDR1 DFQATT and CDR2 SNEGSKA come from the germline V gene (reference sequence). The CDR3 runs 13 residues.

Many counts were recorded for this clonotype. The CDR3: CASSQRGEDEKLFF. In nucleotides, the CDR3 is TGTGCCAGCAGCCAAAGGGGCGAGGATGAAAAACTGTTTTTT. The rearrangement links TRBV3-1 to TRBJ1-4; a possible D gene is TRBD1 (5 bases). With 2 bases removed from V and 6 bases from J, the gap between germline ends came to 10 bases. CDR3 length equals 14 residues. Germline V CDR1 and CDR2: LGHDT, YNNKEL (reference sequence).

This clonotype has a count of ten or more. The V and J genes are TRBV4-1 and TRBJ2-3; D might be TRBD1 or TRBD2, each matching 6 bases. Germline CDR1 reads MGHRA; CDR2 reads YSYEKL. The CDR3 covers 17 residues. Trimming shortened V by 0 bases and J by 0 bases, and 13 bases separated the two germline ends. The CDR3 reads CASSQEALGGSTDTQYF. For the CDR3, the DNA is TGCGCCAGCAGCCAAGAGGCCCTCGGGGGCAGCACAGATACGCAGTATTTT.

This clonotype was observed at least ten times. Here the CDR3 reads CASSLESRAVNSPLHF. In DNA, the CDR3 is TGCGCCAGCAGCTTGGAATCCAGGGCTGTTAATTCACCCCTCCACTTT. This chain joins TRBV5-1 and TRBJ1-6, with a tentative D call TRBD1 (5 bases). The CDR3 runs 16 residues. The germline V gene encodes CDR1 SGHRS and CDR2 YFSETQ. V dropped 0 bases and J dropped 6 bases, with 13 bases sitting between them. Full variable domain (remainder filled in from reference TRBV5-1 and TRBJ1-6): KAGVTQTPRYLIKTRGQQVTLSCSPISGHRSVSWYQQTPGQGLQFLFEYFSETQRNKGNFPGRFSGRQFSNSRSEMNVSTLELGDSALYLCASSLESRAVNSPLHFGNGTRLTVT.

This chain uses TRBV4-3 with TRBJ2-3; D possibly corresponds to TRBD2 (5 bases). CDR3 length: 16 amino acids. Germline CDR1 LGHNA, CDR2 YSLEER. V lost 0 bases, J lost 4 bases, and 14 bases lay in between. In DNA, the CDR3 is TGCGCCAGCAGCCAAGATGATCCGAGGGTGGCAGATACGCAGTATTTT. Residues: CASSQDDPRVADTQYF.

The rearrangement links TRBV5-6 to TRBJ1-1; TRBD1 matches at 8 bases. This CDR3 contains 17 residues. Losses at the gene ends were 2 bases for V and 5 bases for J; bases not matched to a gene: 14. Germline V gene data show CDR1 as SGHDT and CDR2 as YYEEEE. CDR3 region: CASSFIRWNRGGTEAFF. CDR3 in DNA: TGTGCCAGCAGCTTTATCCGCTGGAACAGGGGGGGTACTGAAGCTTTCTTT.

The chain links TRBV6-1 to TRBJ2-2, with 9 bases matching TRBD1. Trimming removed 6 bases from V and 7 bases from J; junction bases left unmatched: 3. The length of the CDR3 is 13 residues. From germline, CDR1 is MNHNS and CDR2 SASEGT. CDR3 residues: CASSRTGVGELFF. The CDR3 region has the DNA TGTGCCAGCAGCCGGACAGGGGTCGGGGAGCTGTTTTTT.

In this sample, this clonotype turned up a few times. This chain connects TRBV4-3 to TRBJ2-3, with 11 bases matching TRBD2. Germline-derived CDR1 and CDR2 are LGHNA and YSLEER. V shed 0 bases and J 8 bases; nucleotides not matched to a gene: 4. The CDR3 has 15 residues. The DNA for the CDR3 is TGCGCCAGCAGCCAAGAGGCTAGCGGGAGGTTTACGCAGTATTTT. It translates to CASSQEASGRFTQYF.

The chain recombines TRBV4-1 with TRBJ1-1; 10 nucleotides match TRBD1. Germline loops: CDR1 MGHRA, CDR2 YSYEKL. This CDR3 comprises 16 residues. V gave up 2 bases and J gave up 4 bases; unmatched junction bases: 7. This chain's CDR3 is CASSQLKGQGITEAFF. The CDR3, as DNA: TGCGCCAGCAGCCAACTAAAGGGACAGGGGATCACTGAAGCTTTCTTT.

This clonotype was seen repeatedly, ten times or more. This chain uses TRBV11-2 with TRBJ2-5; a weak D match, TRBD2 (6 bases). With 5 bases removed from V and 5 bases from J, the gap between germline ends came to 6 bases. Germline lookup yields CDR1 SGHAT and CDR2 FQNNGV. The CDR3 has 11 residues. CDR3 sequence reads: CASSRGETQYF. The CDR3 DNA follows: TGTGCCAGCAGCCGGGGGGAGACCCAGTACTTC.